These 17 T cell receptor beta chains were all obtained from the same sample, sequenced in a study of cytomegalovirus exposure and HLA in healthy donors. Researchers ran the PCR with 60 Vbeta and 13 Jbeta primers. Sequenced by immunoSEQ multiplex PCR; TCRdb stores in-frame clones only, minus some. The repertoire includes some 120,000 clones, over 75% of them detected once, and 5.3% sits in the top ten. Sequences were obtained from PBMCs. Receptor source: a man aged 30-40 years in good health and CMV-seronegative.

This chain connects TRBV7-9 to TRBJ2-1, with 8 bases matching TRBD2. V was clipped by 2 bases and J by 6 bases; unmatched bases: 6. Germline assignment: CDR1 SEHNR and CDR2 FQNEAQ (reference sequence). The CDR3 has 15 residues. The CDR3 sequence is CASSLSSGVLNEQFF. The DNA for the CDR3 is TGTGCCAGCAGCTTAAGTAGCGGGGTGCTCAATGAGCAGTTCTTC.

V and J are TRBV19 and TRBJ2-1, with 13 bases aligning to TRBD2. The length of the CDR3 is 17 residues. V was pared by 5 bases and J by 2 bases, with 6 bases of the junction left unmatched. CDR1 and CDR2 from the germline V gene are LNHDA and SQIVND (reference sequence). This chain's CDR3 is CASSPRLAGGPYNEQFF. The CDR3 bases are TGTGCCAGTAGTCCCAGACTAGCGGGGGGCCCCTACAATGAGCAGTTCTTC.

CDR3 in DNA: TGTGCCAGCAGTTACCCGACGGGGGGCGGGCTTTACGGCTACACCTTC. Protein: CASSYPTGGGLYGYTF. The chain couples TRBV6-5 to TRBJ1-2; a possible D gene is TRBD1 (6 bases). Between the trimmed V and J ends, which lost 2 bases and 8 bases, there was a span of 21 bases. Germline V CDR1 and CDR2: MNHEY, SVGAGI. CDR3 length: 16 residues.

This clone was picked up one time. The gene calls are TRBV4-3 and TRBJ1-1; D is possibly TRBD1 (5 bases). This CDR3 has 15 residues. Germline loops: CDR1 LGHNA, CDR2 YSLEER. The V and J ends lost 0 bases and 4 bases respectively, with 12 bases between them. This CDR3 is CASSQDLQGSTEAFF. In DNA form, the CDR3 reads TGCGCCAGCAGCCAAGATCTCCAGGGATCCACTGAAGCTTTCTTT.

CDR3 region: CAWSAWGPEAFF. The CDR3 DNA sequence: TGTGCCTGGAGTGCCTGGGGCCCTGAAGCTTTCTTT. This chain links TRBV30 with TRBJ1-1, with D possibly matching TRBD1 (5 bases). CDR1 is GTSNPN, CDR2 SVGIG, per germline (reference sequence). The CDR3 covers 12 residues. Trimming took off 1 base at V and 6 bases at J, with 9 bases between the two ends.

In this sample, this clone turned up a few times. The chain combines TRBV5-1 with TRBJ2-1; 8 bases match TRBD1. The CDR3 spans 15 residues. V trimming: 4 bases; J trimming: 1 base; junction bases outside the gene matches: 4. Germline-derived CDR1 and CDR2 are SGHRS and YFSETQ. The CDR3 nucleotides read TGCGCCAGCAGCCTGGGACAGGAGTCCTACAATGAGCAGTTCTTC. This encodes CASSLGQESYNEQFF.

The V call is TRBV5-1, the J call TRBJ2-7, with 8 positions matching TRBD1. The CDR3 is 15 amino acids. J was trimmed by 0 bases and V by 5 bases; bases with no gene match: 7. Germline assignment: CDR1 SGHRS and CDR2 YFSETQ. CDR3 in amino acids: CASSPDRASSYEQYF. The CDR3 DNA reads as TGCGCCAGCAGTCCGGACAGGGCGAGCTCCTACGAGCAGTACTTC.

V and J are TRBV5-6 and TRBJ1-1; D may be TRBD1 (6 bases). V lost 4 bases, J lost 5 bases, and 12 bases lay in between. Per the germline V gene, CDR1 is SGHDT and CDR2 is YYEEEE. This CDR3 spans 13 amino acids. CDR3 loop: CASSLRGGTEAFF. The DNA of the CDR3 is TGTGCCAGCAGCCTGAGGGGGGGGACTGAAGCTTTCTTT.

The chain combines TRBV6-1 with TRBJ2-7; 13 bases fit TRBD2. Looked up from germline, CDR1 is MNHNS and CDR2 is SASEGT. The CDR3 has 16 amino acids. After removal of 3 bases from V and 6 bases from J, the junction contained 8 bases not matched to a gene. The CDR3: CASSDLLTSGRPEQYF. CDR3 sequence (DNA): TGTGCCAGCAGTGACCTCCTGACTAGCGGGAGGCCCGAGCAGTACTTC.

This chain joins TRBV5-1 and TRBJ1-2, with TRBD1 matching 7 bases. Germline CDR1 SGHRS, CDR2 YFSETQ. There are 14 residues in the CDR3. J lost 8 bases, V lost 8 bases, and 15 bases had no gene match. CDR3 coding DNA: TGCGCCAGTAGGCGGATAGAGGGGGCCTGGGGCTACACCTTC. It is translated as CASRRIEGAWGYTF.

Only a few counts were recorded for this clone. The chain is built from TRBV10-1 and TRBJ1-2; D gene uncertain. The CDR3 contains 12 residues. The ends were cut back, 6 bases at V and 8 bases at J, with 13 bases in the middle. Germline CDR1 reads WNHNN; CDR2 reads SYGVQD (reference sequence). The CDR3 loop reads CASRPTIQGYTF. The CDR3 nucleotides are TGCGCCAGCAGGCCCACTATCCAGGGCTACACCTTC.

This chain connects TRBV7-9 to TRBJ2-3; TRBD1 matches 7 bases. CDR3 length equals 16 residues. The germline V gene has CDR1 SEHNR and CDR2 FQNEAQ (reference sequence). Trimming at V came to 3 bases and at J to 4 bases, leaving 10 bases not matched to a gene. DNA for the CDR3: TGTGCCAGCAGCTTCCCGACAGGGCTTAGGCCAGATACGCAGTATTTT. It yields the protein CASSFPTGLRPDTQYF.

This clone has just a few counts. The chain recombines TRBV6-6 with TRBJ2-4, with D perhaps matching TRBD2 (5 bases). V was pared by 10 bases and J by 9 bases, with 22 bases between. CDR1 and CDR2 (germline): MNHNY, SVGAGI (reference sequence). CDR3 length: 14 amino acids. Here the CDR3 DNA reads TGTGCCACTACAACTCCGAGAGGGATTGGCATTCAGTACTTC. Translated: CATTTPRGIGIQYF.

The rearrangement joins TRBV6-5 to TRBJ1-1; no firm D call. The CDR3 runs 13 residues. Trimming cost V 2 bases and J 1 base, with 5 bases left between them. Germline CDR1 MNHEY, CDR2 SVGAGI. CDR3 DNA sequence: TGTGCCAGCAGTTACCAGAAGAACACTGAAGCTTTCTTT. Translation gives CASSYQKNTEAFF.

The chain couples TRBV10-3 to TRBJ2-5; 7 bases align to TRBD2. This CDR3 is 14 amino acids long. Germline V gene lookup returns CDR1 ENHRY and CDR2 SYGVKD. With V trimmed by 3 bases and J by 2 bases, 3 bases remained unmatched. CDR3 nucleotides: TGTGCCATCAGTGAATGGGGGGGGCAAGAGACCCAGTACTTC. It codes for CAISEWGGQETQYF.

The genes are TRBV28 and TRBJ1-2; possibly TRBD1 for D (5 bases). Trimming took 5 bases from V and 8 from J, leaving 21 bases between them. Germline V gene sequence: CDR1 MDHEN, CDR2 SYDVKM. The CDR3 contains 15 residues. The CDR3, as DNA: TGTGCCAGCAGTCGCCCCCAAACAGGTTCCTGGGGCTACACCTTC. This encodes CASSRPQTGSWGYTF.

V usage is TRBV4-1 and J usage is TRBJ2-3, with no clear D. V was pared by 3 bases and J by 4 bases, with 8 bases between. The CDR3 runs 13 residues. Germline V gives CDR1 MGHRA, CDR2 YSYEKL. The CDR3 reads CASSQSTSDTQYF. CDR3 coding DNA: TGCGCCAGCAGCCAGTCGACATCAGATACGCAGTATTTT.